The 14 T cell receptor beta chains given below trace back to one sample, sequenced in a study of spatial heterogeneity in lung cancer. Using its own MiXCR run on the 5' RACE reads, TCRdb lists one record per CDR3 protein. The table lists roughly 80,000 distinct CDR3 sequences, 8% of them singletons. Stated time point: sample taken at primary tumor resection. The sequenced sample was PBMCs, obtained at surgery. These receptors came from a male donor with early-stage non-small cell lung cancer.

This clonotype was seen at least ten times. The gene calls are TRBV29-1 and TRBJ1-2; a possible D gene is TRBD1 (6 bases). The CDR3 totals 12 residues. Germline lookup yields CDR1 SQVTM and CDR2 ANQGSEA. The V gene lost 4 bases and the J gene lost 5 bases, with 11 bases spanning the gap. The CDR3 loop reads CSVALQGYGYTF. CDR3 coding DNA: TGCAGCGTTGCGCTCCAGGGGTATGGCTACACCTTC.

For this clonotype: It may be a read error: a sequence one base away is much more abundant. J is TRBJ2-1 and V is TRBV5-1, with 8 bases fitting TRBD2. This CDR3 has 15 residues. Germline loops: CDR1 SGHRS, CDR2 YFSETQ. CDR3 in DNA: TGCACCAGCAGCTTGGGAAGCGGGAGCCACAATGAGCAGTTCTTC. It is translated as CTSSLGSGSHNEQFF.

The table lists this clonotype with many counts. This chain uses TRBV4-3 with TRBJ2-7; D gene ambiguous. The germline V gene has CDR1 LGHNA and CDR2 YSLEER. There are 13 residues in the CDR3. The ends were cut back, 2 bases at V and 3 bases at J, with 8 bases in the middle. In DNA, the CDR3 is TGCGCCAGCAGCCAAAGCGTACTCTACGAGCAGTACTTC. This codes for CASSQSVLYEQYF.

This clonotype was counted ten times or more. This chain links TRBV5-1 with TRBJ1-1; 7 nucleotides match TRBD1. The CDR3 runs to 13 residues. Germline CDR1 reads SGHRS; CDR2 reads YFSETQ. J lost 5 bases, V lost 2 bases, and 3 bases had no gene match. The CDR3 here is CASSFGTETEAFF. The CDR3 nucleotides are TGCGCCAGCAGCTTCGGGACAGAGACTGAAGCTTTCTTT.

The chain is built from TRBV6-5 and TRBJ2-3, with 8 bases identical to TRBD2. V lost 5 bases, J lost 12 bases, and 16 bases stayed unmatched. This CDR3 region has 15 residues. CDR1 is MNHEY, CDR2 SVGAGI, per germline. CDR3 sequence (DNA): TGTGCCAGCAGTCCCGGGGGGGGTAGCGGGCGGGGCCAGTATTTT. Translated: CASSPGGGSGRGQYF.

The V and J genes are TRBV7-2 and TRBJ2-6, with D perhaps matching TRBD2 (6 bases). Germline assignment: CDR1 SGHTA and CDR2 FQGNSA. Deletions cut 4 bases from V and 3 bases from J, with 22 bases between. CDR3 length: 19 amino acids. CDR3 residues: CASSSRGGEPPFGANVLTF. The CDR3 bases are TGTGCCAGCAGCTCTCGGGGAGGAGAGCCCCCGTTTGGGGCCAACGTCCTGACTTTC.

The genes are TRBV20-1 and TRBJ1-5; D is undetermined. The CDR3 is made up of 14 amino acids. Germline assignment: CDR1 DFQATT and CDR2 SNEGSKA (reference sequence). V was cut by 0 bases and J by 4 bases, with 10 bases left in between. The CDR3, as DNA: TGCAGTGCTAGAGATCCGCGGGGTAATCAGCCCCAGCATTTT. This sequence encodes CSARDPRGNQPQHF.

There are many counts of this clonotype. V gene TRBV10-3 combines with J gene TRBJ2-1, with 11 bases fitting TRBD2. V dropped 4 bases and J dropped 2; count of bases not matched to a gene: 4. Per the germline V gene, CDR1 is ENHRY and CDR2 is SYGVKD. The CDR3 sequence is 16 residues long. The CDR3 DNA reads TGTGCCATCAGTGTTAGCGGGAGGGCCGCCTACAATGAGCAGTTCTTC. It encodes CAISVSGRAAYNEQFF.

The CDR3 loop is CASSWDEVTDTQYF. The CDR3 DNA sequence: TGTGCCAGCAGCTGGGACGAGGTAACAGATACGCAGTATTTT. V is TRBV11-2 and J is TRBJ2-3; possibly TRBD1 or TRBD2 for D (5 bases each). The CDR3 runs 14 residues. V gave up 4 bases and J gave up 3 bases, with 11 bases separating them. CDR1 is SGHAT and CDR2 is FQNNGV in the germline V gene.

This clonotype showed up just a few times. J is TRBJ1-2 and V is TRBV12-3 or TRBV12-4; tentative D call: TRBD1 (5 bases). The V gene lost 2 bases and the J gene lost 3 bases, with 16 bases spanning the gap. The CDR3 has 16 amino acids. Written as DNA, the CDR3 is TGTGCCAGCAGTTTAATTGAGCTTGACAGAGACTATGGCTACACCTTC. Translation: CASSLIELDRDYGYTF.

This clonotype appeared a few times. The V and J genes are TRBV9 and TRBJ2-1; 8 positions match TRBD2. J gave up 7 bases and V 2 bases, and 8 bases lay outside the gene matches. The CDR3 spans 15 residues. Germline V gives CDR1 SGDLS, CDR2 YYNGEE. The CDR3 is CASSVGGSGMNEQFF. For the CDR3, the DNA is TGTGCCAGCAGCGTCGGTGGTAGCGGGATGAATGAGCAGTTCTTC.

This clonotype was counted many times. This chain joins TRBV7-9 and TRBJ1-1; D unresolved. V gave up 5 bases and J gave up 4 bases, with 17 bases separating them. In germline, CDR1 is SEHNR, CDR2 FQNEAQ (reference sequence). CDR3 size: 15 residues. The DNA of the CDR3 is TGTGCCAGCAGCCCTTACCTGGAAGGGATCACTGAAGCTTTCTTT. Amino acid sequence: CASSPYLEGITEAFF.

This clonotype was recorded many times. The chain uses TRBV6-6 and TRBJ2-3; 8 bases are a match to TRBD1. The ends lost 5 bases at V and 3 bases at J; junction bases unmatched: 4. Looked up from germline, CDR1 is MNHNY and CDR2 is SVGAGI (reference sequence). The CDR3 spans 14 residues. As DNA, the CDR3 is TGTGCCAGCAGTGAACGGACAGGGACAGATACGCAGTATTTT. Encoded protein: CASSERTGTDTQYF.

The table lists this clonotype with a few counts. The chain links TRBV5-6 to TRBJ2-3; the D gene could be TRBD1 or TRBD2 (6 bases each). Germline lookup yields CDR1 SGHDT and CDR2 YYEEEE. CDR3 length: 14 amino acids. The V end lost 6 bases, the J end lost 2 bases, and 13 bases lay between the germline ends. The CDR3 loop reads CASNLPGATDTQYF. The CDR3 DNA is TGTGCCAGCAACCTTCCGGGGGCCACAGATACGCAGTATTTT.